This TCR beta chain originates from a study of shared clonotypes between healthy human individuals. About the study: Three plates were used per donor for CD4 naive, three for CD4 memory, two for CD8 naive and one for CD8 memory.

CDR3 length equals 16 residues. Unmatched junction bases numbered 5, after V lost 2 bases and J lost 0 bases. Germline CDR1 is SGHKS and CDR2 is YYEKEE (reference sequence). Investigators spread the genomic DNA of each subset evenly over several immunoSEQ plates. Sequencing was performed with immunoSEQ multiplex PCR; in TCRdb, only in-frame clones are kept and a portion is missing. The sample lists approximately 590,000 clones; about 95% were seen once. General study results and limits: Read depth was anticipated to influence clonotype sharing among donors. Generation of non-shared clonotypes was less probable than generation of clonotypes shared by all four donors.

A note on this clone: What it binds is not known.

Naive CD8 cells were CD45RO-negative, positively selected for CCR7, excluding terminally differentiated effector memory CD45RA+ cells. Sequencing was done on a sample of naive CD8+ T cells sorted from blood. J is TRBJ1-1 and V is TRBV5-5, with 9 bases identical to TRBD1. The clonotype comes from a woman younger than 45 in good health. CDR3 DNA sequence: TGTGCCAGCAGCTTAGGCGGGACAGGGTTGAACACTGAAGCTTTCTTT. Amino acids: CASSLGGTGLNTEAFF. Full variable domain (rest looked up from reference TRBV5-5 and TRBJ1-1): DAGVTQSPTHLIKTRGQQVTLRCSPISGHKSVSWYQQVLGQGPQFIFQYYEKEERGRGNFPDRFSARQFPNYSSELNVNALLLGDSALYLCASSLGGTGLNTEAFFGQGTRLTVV.